This T cell receptor beta chain was captured in a study of T-cell memory formation after mild COVID-19. Study at large: TCR clusters mostly belonged to single donors.

A 5'RACE reaction primed in the constant segment made cDNA libraries of TCR alpha and TCR beta, and these carried sample barcodes and UMIs. TCRdb processed the 5' RACE reads anew with MiXCR; each CDR3 protein has one entry. The sample carries 470,000 or so distinct CDR3 sequences, about 20% recorded once. Study-wide findings and caveats: Contracting CD4+ clones sat mainly in CM and EM; CD8+ in EMRA. Day 15 to 85 contractors were CD4/CD8 balanced; later expanders leaned CD4+.

This CDR3 has 16 amino acids. J was trimmed by 0 bases and V by 4 bases; bases with no gene match: 8. Germline CDR1 reads SGHNT; CDR2 reads YENEEA. This clonotype was seen many times. What it binds is unknown. Sample: PBMCs or a T cell subset sorted from them (not recorded which). This sequence joins TRBV11-3 and TRBJ1-2; 7 nucleotides match TRBD1. The source of this sequence is an adult woman who had mild COVID-19 (a few samples of this study predate the infection). Cell type and time point are not known. The CDR3 DNA follows: TGTGCCAGCAGCTCAATGATGGACAGGCCTAACTATGGCTACACCTTC. Protein: CASSSMMDRPNYGYTF.